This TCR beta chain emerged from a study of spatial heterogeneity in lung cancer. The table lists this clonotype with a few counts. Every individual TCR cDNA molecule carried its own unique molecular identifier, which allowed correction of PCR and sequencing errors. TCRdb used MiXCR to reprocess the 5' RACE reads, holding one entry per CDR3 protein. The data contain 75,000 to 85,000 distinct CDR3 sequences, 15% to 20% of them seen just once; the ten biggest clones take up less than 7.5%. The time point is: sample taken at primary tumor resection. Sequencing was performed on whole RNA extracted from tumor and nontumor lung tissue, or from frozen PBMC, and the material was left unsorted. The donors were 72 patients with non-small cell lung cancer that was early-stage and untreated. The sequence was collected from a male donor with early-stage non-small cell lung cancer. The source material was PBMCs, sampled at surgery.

CDR3 amino acids: CASSFNGNTGELFF. The CDR3 DNA sequence: TGTGCCAGCAGCTTCAACGGGAACACCGGGGAGCTGTTTTTT. The gene calls are TRBV3-1 and TRBJ2-2; D uncertain. The ends were cut back, 5 bases at V and 1 base at J, with 8 bases in the middle. Per germline, CDR1 LGHDT and CDR2 YNNKEL (reference sequence). This CDR3 has 14 residues.